The entry that follows covers one TCR beta chain sequence. The data were obtained in a study of cytomegalovirus exposure and HLA in healthy donors. Trimming took 6 bases from V and 5 from J, leaving 13 bases between them. This CDR3 has 13 residues. CDR1 and CDR2 (germline): SGHNT, YYREEE (reference sequence). PCR used 60 Vbeta primers and 13 Jbeta primers. The assay was immunoSEQ multiplex PCR, and TCRdb's table has in-frame clones only and misses some. Its listing shows more than 95,000 clones. V gene TRBV5-4 combines with J gene TRBJ2-3; D is perhaps TRBD1 (5 bases). Sequenced: PBMCs. This clonotype was sampled from a man aged 40-49 years in good health and CMV-seronegative. The CDR3 loop is CASNPRGLDTQYF. CDR3 sequence (DNA): TGTGCCAGCAACCCAAGGGGCTTAGATACGCAGTATTTT.